One sample yielded the 13 T cell receptor beta chains listed below, sequenced in a study of cytomegalovirus exposure and HLA in healthy donors. Use of 60 Vbeta and 13 Jbeta primers characterized the PCR. Method: immunoSEQ multiplex PCR; TCRdb's copy keeps in-frame clones and lacks some. The table records under 150,000 clones, under 85% of them present only once. The specimen sequenced was PBMCs. These receptors were taken from a boy between 10 and 17 years old in good health and CMV-seronegative.

For the CDR3, the DNA is TGTGCCAGCACCTATGGACAGGGCCCCTCCTACGAGCAGTACTTC. Its protein is CASTYGQGPSYEQYF. The gene calls are TRBV25-1 and TRBJ2-7; 8 bases line up with TRBD1. This CDR3 contains 15 residues. With 7 bases clipped from V and 0 bases from J, the junction kept 8 bases outside the gene matches. CDR1 is MGHDK and CDR2 is SYGVNS in the germline V gene.

The J gene is TRBJ2-3, the V gene TRBV19; D uncertain. V was shortened by 3 bases and J by 1 base, with 2 bases between the two germline ends. Germline CDR1 and CDR2: LNHDA and SQIVND (reference sequence). The CDR3 runs 12 residues. CDR3 coding DNA: TGTGCCAGTAGTATCGGCACAGATACGCAGTATTTT. It encodes CASSIGTDTQYF. Together with reference TRBV19 and TRBJ2-3, the CDR3 gives the full variable domain: DGGITQSPKYLFRKEGQNVTLSCEQNLNHDAMYWYRQDPGQGLRLIYYSQIVNDFQKGDIAEGYSVSREKKESFPLTVTSAQKNPTAFYLCASSIGTDTQYFGPGTRLTVL.

This sequence joins TRBV14 and TRBJ2-5; 7 bases match TRBD2. Germline CDR1 SGHDN, CDR2 FVKESK. The CDR3 extends over 16 amino acids. Trimming removed 1 base from V and 5 bases from J; junction bases left unmatched: 10. The CDR3 DNA sequence: TGTGCCAGCAGCCAAGTTTGGACGGGAGGAAGGGAGACCCAGTACTTC. Its translation: CASSQVWTGGRETQYF. Looking up the rest from reference TRBV14 and TRBJ2-5 gives the full variable domain: EAGVTQFPSHSVIEKGQTVTLRCDPISGHDNLYWYRRVMGKEIKFLLHFVKESKQDESGMPNNRFLAERTGGTYSTLKVQPAELEDSGVYFCASSQVWTGGRETQYFGPGTRLLVL.

This chain joins TRBV11-2 and TRBJ1-1, with a weak D call TRBD1 (6 bases). Deletions cut 3 bases from V and 1 base from J, with 12 bases between. The V gene's germline CDR1 is SGHAT and CDR2 FQNNGV. The CDR3 covers 15 residues. The CDR3 DNA is TGTGCCAGCAGCTTTACCGGGACACCGAACACTGAAGCTTTCTTT. It codes for CASSFTGTPNTEAFF.

CDR3 in amino acids: CASSVVIPPGELFF. The CDR3 bases are TGTGCCAGCAGCGTAGTTATCCCCCCCGGGGAGCTGTTTTTT. The chain links TRBV9 to TRBJ2-2, with no clear D. Trimming shortened V by 0 bases and J by 6 bases, and 9 bases separated the two germline ends. The CDR3 runs 14 residues. Germline CDR1 reads SGDLS; CDR2 reads YYNGEE. The full variable domain, completed using reference TRBV9 and TRBJ2-2, is DSGVTQTPKHLITATGQRVTLRCSPRSGDLSVYWYQQSLDQGLQFLIQYYNGEERAKGNILERFSAQQFPDLHSELNLSSLELGDSALYFCASSVVIPPGELFFGEGSRLTVL.

The chain employs TRBV30 and TRBJ2-5; possible D gene TRBD2, 6 bases. The length of the CDR3 is 13 residues. Germline CDR1 is GTSNPN and CDR2 is SVGIG (reference sequence). Trimming cost V 5 bases and J 4 bases, with 14 bases left between them. DNA of the CDR3: TGTGCCTGGCAGACGGGACTGGGAGAGACCCAGTACTTC. Protein: CAWQTGLGETQYF. The whole variable domain, remainder taken from reference TRBV30 and TRBJ2-5, is SQTIHQWPATLVQPVGSPLSLECTVEGTSNPNLYWYRQAAGRGLQLLFYSVGIGQISSEVPQNLSASRPQDRQFILSSKKLLLSDSGFYLCAWQTGLGETQYFGPGTRLLVL.

This clone was picked up one time. The rearrangement uses TRBV5-1 and TRBJ2-3; 14 bases map to TRBD2. The trim removed 2 bases at V and 6 bases at J, leaving 8 bases unmatched. Germline V gene lookup returns CDR1 SGHRS and CDR2 YFSETQ. CDR3 length: 17 residues. CDR3 DNA: TGCGCCAGCAGCTTCGGGACTAGCGGGAGTCATTTGGATACGCAGTATTTT. Translation: CASSFGTSGSHLDTQYF.

This chain links TRBV12-5 with TRBJ1-1, with D possibly matching TRBD1 (5 bases). The germline V gene has CDR1 LGHNT and CDR2 FRNRAP. The CDR3 covers 13 residues. V shed 3 bases and J shed 4 bases, with 9 bases lying between them. CDR3 loop: CASGFGGGTEAFF. CDR3 nucleotides: TGTGCTAGTGGTTTCGGGGGGGGCACTGAAGCTTTCTTT.

The chain employs TRBV11-2 and TRBJ2-5; TRBD2 agrees at 12 bases. V lost 4 bases, J lost 5 bases, and 14 bases stayed unmatched. Germline CDR1 and CDR2: SGHAT and FQNNGV. The CDR3 length is 18 residues. The DNA for the CDR3 is TGTGCCAGCAGCTATCGGCAACTAGCGGGAGGAATTAGGGAGACCCAGTACTTC. It is translated as CASSYRQLAGGIRETQYF.

The chain employs TRBV4-3 and TRBJ2-6; D is uncertain. The V and J ends lost 0 bases and 4 bases respectively, with 16 bases between them. Germline values: CDR1 LGHNA, CDR2 YSLEER. CDR3 length: 18 residues. DNA of the CDR3: TGCGCCAGCAGCCAAGATCGGCAGTGGAGTCTGGGGGCCAACGTCCTGACTTTC. This sequence encodes CASSQDRQWSLGANVLTF.

This sequence joins TRBV2 and TRBJ1-2; 7 nucleotides agree with TRBD1. This CDR3 region has 12 residues. J lost 5 bases, V lost 5 bases, and 2 bases had no gene match. The germline CDR1 and CDR2 sequences are SNHLY and FYNNEI. As DNA, the CDR3 is TGTGCCAGCAGTACAGGGGAATATGGCTACACCTTC. It is translated as CASSTGEYGYTF.

The V call is TRBV27, the J call TRBJ1-1; the D is unclear. V was trimmed by 8 bases and J by 1 base, leaving 17 bases between them. The CDR3 covers 15 residues. Germline V gives CDR1 MNHEY, CDR2 SMNVEV (reference sequence). The CDR3 DNA is TGTGCCAGCGGGCAGCGGGCCAGTTCGAACACTGAAGCTTTCTTT. Protein: CASGQRASSNTEAFF.

The DNA of the CDR3 is TGTGCCAGCAGCTTTAGCGGGAACACAGATACGCAGTATTTT. It specifies CASSFSGNTDTQYF. This chain links TRBV9 with TRBJ2-3, with 8 bases aligning to TRBD2. CDR3 length equals 14 residues. From germline, CDR1 is SGDLS and CDR2 YYNGEE. Trimming took 4 bases from V and 2 from J; bases not matched to a gene: 3. The whole variable domain, remainder taken from reference TRBV9 and TRBJ2-3, is DSGVTQTPKHLITATGQRVTLRCSPRSGDLSVYWYQQSLDQGLQFLIQYYNGEERAKGNILERFSAQQFPDLHSELNLSSLELGDSALYFCASSFSGNTDTQYFGPGTRLTVL.